This record concerns one TCR beta chain sequence. The antigen this receptor binds is unknown. Per-nucleotide qualities are absent, and no much larger clonotype sits a single base away. The source of the sample is a study of PD-1 blockade in classical Hodgkin lymphoma (TCRdb year 2020). Looking at the study overall: Nivolumab dosing was 3 mg/kg intravenously every 2 weeks, continuing until either disease progression or unacceptable toxicity. The study used TCR beta sequencing and CyTOF to define a peripheral blood immune signature of response to PD-1 blockade in classical Hodgkin lymphoma.

Interpreted using the paper, the time point label stands for: cycle 2 day 1 (C2D1) of nivolumab. All trial patients had relapsed after autologous stem cell transplantation, with cohorts A, B and C differing in prior brentuximab vedotin exposure. The trial cohort was composed of some 57 patients with relapsed/refractory classical Hodgkin lymphoma, for whom complete response, partial response or progressive disease was recorded as best overall response. In the multi-cohort phase II CheckMate 205 trial, trial patients received single-agent nivolumab. An independent review committee assessed best overall response using the 2007 International Working Group response criteria. PBMCs from the trial were collected at three points: immediately before nivolumab initiation (C1D1), and during therapy at cycle 2 day 1 and cycle 4 day 1. After peripheral blood was drawn into 8 mL Vacutainer Cell Preparation Tubes, PBMCs were isolated by centrifugation and then cryopreserved.

V sheds 6 bases and J sheds 1 base, leaving 9 bases between their ends. Including cysteine and phenylalanine, the CDR3 has 14 amino acids. The kept DNA is CDR3 alone, 42 bases in frame from the first base. CDR1 SGHTA and CDR2 FQGNSA were looked up in the germline V gene. The Qiagen DNeasy kit was used to extract genomic DNA from unsorted PBMCs and from the negatively selected CD4+ and CD8+ fractions. Amplification of TCR beta CDR3 regions was done by immunoSEQ multiplex PCR with primers that anneal to V and J segments. Amplification bias was minimized using a synthetic immune receptor repertoire, and residual bias was removed computationally after sequencing. For the original study's pipeline: Custom Python scripts were used to quantify repertoire diversity as the Shannon entropy index. Unsorted, CD4+ and CD8+ repertoires were analyzed separately, except in combined analyses where CD4+ and CD8+ sequences were merged in silico. A clone counted as expanded when the clone's frequency after treatment rose at least 2-fold relative to C1D1, and clones undetected at baseline were given a pseudocount of 0.5. Singleton clones were defined as clones with 0 or 1 copy at C1D1, and non-singleton clones were defined as clones with 2 or more copies. Clones expanded in unsorted samples were assigned a CD4+, CD8+ or unknown annotation through matching of protein sequences in sorted samples from the same patient. Wilcoxon tests on paired samples were used to test changes in diversity from C1D1 to C4D1. Imported from immuneACCESS, the table was reduced by TCRdb to in-frame sequences with V and J called. These copies leave out some clones; in studies compared against another copy, an unresolved V gene accounts for under half, and the cause of the remainder is not known. That table gives V, J and clone size, and the DNA gave D and trimming. The table for this sample lists around 26,000 clones; roughly 78% of them were counted only once. The ten largest make up 9.5% to 13% of the sample.

Points the paper makes about the study in general: A significant rise by C4D1 was seen in CD4+ but not CD8+ TCR diversity (p=0.0027 vs p=0.16), with the rise being most apparent in complete responders (p=0.02). Lower diversity was seen in patients whose nivolumab began less than 1 year after ASCT, and these patients were left out of later analyses so that immune reconstitution would not confound the results. Among trial patients, those achieving complete response had baseline diversity similar to that of newly diagnosed patients, while diversity was significantly lower in partial responders and progressors. The study was restricted to a single clinical trial cohort, and the causes of repertoire differences, possibly disease activity or prior therapy, were left undefined. Baseline TCR diversity was reported as lower in newly diagnosed patients than in healthy donors, and lower still in relapsed/refractory patients.

The specimen was peripheral blood mononuclear cells (PBMCs), collected before the second cycle of nivolumab. The clonotype was recovered from a human donor with classical Hodgkin lymphoma. In this chain, TRBV7-2 is recombined with TRBJ2-2, with the D gene not confidently named. The CDR3 is CASRFWQNTGELFF. The DNA sequence is as follows: TGTGCCAGCAGGTTCTGGCAGAACACCGGGGAGCTGTTTTTT.